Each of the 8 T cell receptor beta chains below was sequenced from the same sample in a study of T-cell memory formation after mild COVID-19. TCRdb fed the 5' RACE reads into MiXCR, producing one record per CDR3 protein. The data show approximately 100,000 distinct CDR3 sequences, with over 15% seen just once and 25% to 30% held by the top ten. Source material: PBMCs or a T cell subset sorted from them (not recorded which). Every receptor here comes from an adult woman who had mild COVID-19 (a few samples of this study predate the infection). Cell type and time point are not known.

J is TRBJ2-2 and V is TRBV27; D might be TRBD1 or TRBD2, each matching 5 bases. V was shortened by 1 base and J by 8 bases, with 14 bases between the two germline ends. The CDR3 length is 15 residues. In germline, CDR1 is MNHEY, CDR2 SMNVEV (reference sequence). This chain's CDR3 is CASSLWDGKGGELFF. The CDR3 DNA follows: TGTGCCAGCAGTTTATGGGACGGGAAGGGGGGGGAGCTGTTTTTT.

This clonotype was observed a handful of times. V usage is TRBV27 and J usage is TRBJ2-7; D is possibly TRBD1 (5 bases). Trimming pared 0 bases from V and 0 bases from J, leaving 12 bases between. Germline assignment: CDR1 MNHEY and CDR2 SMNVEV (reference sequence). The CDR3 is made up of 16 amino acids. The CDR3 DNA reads TGTGCCAGCAGTTTATCGGTGGGGCCACCCTCCTACGAGCAGTACTTC. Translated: CASSLSVGPPSYEQYF.

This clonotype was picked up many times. Here the CDR3 reads CASSLGTEFLYGYTF. The CDR3 DNA follows: TGCGCCAGCAGCTTGGGGACAGAGTTCCTCTATGGCTACACCTTC. This rearrangement joins TRBV5-1 to TRBJ1-2; maybe TRBD1 (6 bases). Trimming shortened V by 0 bases and J by 4 bases, and 13 bases separated the two germline ends. This CDR3 region has 15 residues. From germline, CDR1 is SGHRS and CDR2 YFSETQ.

CDR3 sequence reads: CASSLVGGGASEQFF. The CDR3 nucleotides are TGTGCCAGCAGCTTAGTTGGCGGGGGGGCCTCTGAGCAGTTCTTC. The chain couples TRBV7-3 to TRBJ2-1, with TRBD2 matching over 9 bases. Losses at the gene ends were 2 bases for V and 9 bases for J; bases not matched to a gene: 8. The CDR3 extends over 15 amino acids. Germline V lookup: CDR1 SGHTA, CDR2 FQGTGA.

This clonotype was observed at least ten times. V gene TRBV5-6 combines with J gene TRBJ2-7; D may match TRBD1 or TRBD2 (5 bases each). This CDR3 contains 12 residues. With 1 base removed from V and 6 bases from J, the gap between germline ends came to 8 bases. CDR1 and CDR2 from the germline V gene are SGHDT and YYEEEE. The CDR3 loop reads CASSLTGAEQYF. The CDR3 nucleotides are TGTGCCAGCAGCTTGACCGGGGCCGAGCAGTACTTC.

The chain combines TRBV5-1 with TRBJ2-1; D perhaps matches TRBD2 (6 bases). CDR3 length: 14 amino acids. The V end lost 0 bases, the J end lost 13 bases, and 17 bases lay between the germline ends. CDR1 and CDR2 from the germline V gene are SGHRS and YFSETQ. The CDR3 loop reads CASSLAYGTGDQFF. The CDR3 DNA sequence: TGCGCCAGCAGCTTGGCCTATGGGACTGGGGATCAGTTCTTC.

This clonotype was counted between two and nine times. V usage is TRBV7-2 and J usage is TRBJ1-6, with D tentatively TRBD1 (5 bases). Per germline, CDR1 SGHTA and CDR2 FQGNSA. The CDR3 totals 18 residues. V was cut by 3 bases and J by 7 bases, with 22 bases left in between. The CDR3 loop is CASSLTGGGEFFNSPLHF. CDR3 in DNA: TGTGCCAGCAGCTTGACGGGCGGAGGGGAGTTTTTCAATTCACCCCTCCACTTT. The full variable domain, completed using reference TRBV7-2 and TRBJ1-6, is GAGVSQSPSNKVTEKGKDVELRCDPISGHTALYWYRQSLGQGLEFLIYFQGNSAPDKSGLPSDRFSAERTGGSVSTLTIQRTQQEDSAVYLCASSLTGGGEFFNSPLHFGNGTRLTVT.

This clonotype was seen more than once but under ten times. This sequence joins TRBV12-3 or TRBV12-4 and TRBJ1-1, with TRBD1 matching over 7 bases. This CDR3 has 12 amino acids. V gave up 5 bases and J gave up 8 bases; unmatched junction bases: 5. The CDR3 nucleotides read TGTGCCAGCAGTCCCGGGACAGCCGAAGCTTTCTTT. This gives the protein CASSPGTAEAFF.